This T cell receptor (beta chain) stems from a study of T-cell memory formation after mild COVID-19. TCRdb redid the calling of the 5' RACE reads with MiXCR, one entry per CDR3 protein. The sample has hundreds of thousands of distinct CDR3 sequences; about 16% are singletons. Germline values: CDR1 LGHNA, CDR2 YSLEER. The CDR3 totals 14 residues. Trimming stripped 0 bases from V and 10 bases from J, with 10 bases between. The sample consisted of PBMCs or a T cell subset sorted from them (not recorded which). This TCR derives from a young man who had mild COVID-19 (a few samples of this study predate the infection). Cell type and time point are not known. The V and J genes are TRBV4-3 and TRBJ1-6; a possible D gene is TRBD1 (5 bases). CDR3 amino acids: CASSQDGTPSPLHF. CDR3 coding DNA: TGCGCCAGCAGCCAAGATGGGACGCCATCACCCCTCCACTTT.